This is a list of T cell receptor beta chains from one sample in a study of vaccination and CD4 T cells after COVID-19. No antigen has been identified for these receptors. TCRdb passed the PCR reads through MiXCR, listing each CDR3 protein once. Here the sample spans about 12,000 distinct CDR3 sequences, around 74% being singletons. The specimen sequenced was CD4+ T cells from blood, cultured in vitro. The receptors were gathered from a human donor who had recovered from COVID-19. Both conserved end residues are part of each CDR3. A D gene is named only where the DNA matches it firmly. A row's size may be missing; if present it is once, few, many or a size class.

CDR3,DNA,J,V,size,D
CASSSGTGSSDTQYF,TGTGCCAGCAGCTCCGGGACAGGGAGCTCAGATACGCAGTATTTT,TRBJ2-3,TRBV28,-,TRBD1
CASSTYDRAPEAFF,TGTGCCAGCAGCACCTACGACAGGGCCCCTGAAGCTTTCTTT,TRBJ1-1,TRBV7-2,-,TRBD1
CATSVRTAGELFF,TGTGCCACCAGTGTCAGAACGGCCGGGGAGCTGTTTTTT,TRBJ2-2,TRBV24-1,-,-
CASSLQGNTIYF,TGTGCCAGCAGCCTCCAGGGAAACACCATATATTTT,TRBJ1-3,TRBV7-9,-,-
CSASPWTSVDNEQFF,TGCAGTGCCTCCCCCTGGACTAGCGTTGACAATGAGCAGTTCTTC,TRBJ2-1,TRBV20-1,-,TRBD2
CASSLAGWDSGQPQHF,TGTGCCAGCAGCTTAGCGGGGTGGGATAGTGGTCAGCCCCAGCATTTT,TRBJ1-5,TRBV7-8,-,-
CASSSPRGDKRDTQYF,TGTGCCAGCAGTTCCCCCAGGGGCGACAAAAGAGATACGCAGTATTTT,TRBJ2-3,TRBV6-5,-,-
CASRGGHTGELFF,TGTGCCAGCAGGGGGGGACACACCGGGGAGCTGTTTTTT,TRBJ2-2,TRBV6-2/TRBV6-3,-,-
CSARDYAKGGTDTQYF,TGCAGTGCTAGAGACTACGCCAAGGGTGGCACAGATACGCAGTATTTT,TRBJ2-3,TRBV20-1,-,-
CSAREGATANTGELFF,TGCAGTGCTAGAGAGGGGGCGACAGCGAACACCGGGGAGCTGTTTTTT,TRBJ2-2,TRBV20-1,-,-
CASSFGAGAGYF,-,TRBJ2-3,TRBV7-9,-,-
CATSRDKPTEAFF,TGTGCCACCAGCAGAGATAAGCCCACTGAAGCTTTCTTT,TRBJ1-1,TRBV15,-,-
CSAAPAYSNQPQHF,TGCAGTGCCGCCCCGGCGTATAGCAATCAGCCCCAGCATTTT,TRBJ1-5,TRBV20-1,-,-
CASSRTGGDTEAFF,TGTGCCAGCAGCCGGACAGGGGGCGACACTGAAGCTTTCTTT,TRBJ1-1,TRBV6-1,-,TRBD1
CATGDGLSTRGGNTIYF,TGTGCCACCGGAGATGGACTTTCTACGAGGGGTGGAAACACCATATATTTT,TRBJ1-3,TRBV6-1,-,-
CASSLGRKGDTQYF,TGTGCCAGCAGCTTAGGACGGAAAGGAGATACGCAGTATTTT,TRBJ2-3,TRBV14,once,-
CASSIRQGGTGELFF,TGTGCCAGCAGCATAAGACAGGGTGGCACCGGGGAGCTGTTTTTT,TRBJ2-2,TRBV7-9,once,TRBD1
CASTPGDRGLNKAYEQYF,TGTGCCAGCACCCCGGGGGACAGGGGGCTTAATAAAGCCTACGAGCAGTACTTC,TRBJ2-7,TRBV28,-,TRBD1
CSAPGLTDTQYF,TGCAGTGCTCCTGGACTTACAGATACGCAGTATTTT,TRBJ2-3,TRBV20-1,few,-
CASSFTGGPQPQHF,TGTGCCAGTAGCTTCACAGGGGGCCCTCAGCCCCAGCATTTT,TRBJ1-5,TRBV19,-,TRBD1
CASSFYMTEETQYF,TGCGCCAGCAGCTTCTATATGACAGAAGAGACCCAGTACTTC,TRBJ2-5,TRBV5-1,-,-
CASSRVWGVPQHF,TGTGCCAGCTCCAGGGTTTGGGGGGTTCCCCAGCATTTT,TRBJ1-5,TRBV27,few,-
CATGGGSYEQYF,TGTGCCACCGGAGGGGGGTCCTACGAGCAGTACTTC,TRBJ2-7,TRBV24-1,few,-
CASSPRLAGRYNEQFF,TGCGCCAGCAGCCCCCGACTAGCGGGAAGGTACAATGAGCAGTTCTTC,TRBJ2-1,TRBV5-1,once,TRBD2
CASSPRSKSGNTIYF,TGTGCCAGCAGCCCCCGGAGCAAATCTGGAAACACCATATATTTT,TRBJ1-3,TRBV7-8,few,-
CASSYSGNEQFF,TGTGCCAGCAGTTACTCCGGCAATGAGCAGTTCTTC,TRBJ2-1,TRBV6-2/TRBV6-3,once,-
CASRGERGSNQPQHF,TGTGCCAGCAGAGGGGAAAGGGGTAGCAATCAGCCCCAGCATTTT,TRBJ1-5,TRBV12-3/TRBV12-4,large,-
CASRPDSHSGANVLTF,TGTGCCAGCCGACCCGACAGCCACTCTGGGGCCAACGTCCTGACTTTC,TRBJ2-6,TRBV6-1,-,-
CASSPSWSQATDTQYF,TGTGCCAGCAGTCCTTCGTGGTCACAGGCCACAGATACGCAGTATTTT,TRBJ2-3,TRBV6-1,-,-
CATSRETGANTGELFF,TGTGCCACCAGCAGAGAAACAGGGGCGAACACCGGGGAGCTGTTTTTT,TRBJ2-2,TRBV15,few,TRBD1
CASSPRTGAENYGYTF,TGTGCCAGCTCACCCCGTACAGGGGCGGAAAACTATGGCTACACCTTC,TRBJ1-2,TRBV18,-,TRBD1
CAISESNADSGANVLTF,TGTGCCATCAGTGAGTCGAATGCAGACTCTGGGGCCAACGTCCTGACTTTC,TRBJ2-6,TRBV10-3,-,-
CATSDSRVATNEKLFF,TGTGCCACCAGTGATTCCCGAGTAGCAACTAATGAAAAACTGTTTTTT,TRBJ1-4,TRBV24-1,-,-
CASTGGNSGNTIYF,TGTGCCAGTACCGGGGGTAACTCTGGAAACACCATATATTTT,TRBJ1-3,TRBV19,few,-
CASSFVGGRNTGELFF,TGTGCCAGCAGCTTTGTGGGGGGGCGGAACACCGGGGAGCTGTTTTTT,TRBJ2-2,TRBV7-2,few,-
CSASWERVEGYTF,TGCAGTGCTAGCTGGGAGAGGGTTGAAGGCTACACCTTC,TRBJ1-2,TRBV20-1,-,-
CATAISSGNTIYF,TGTGCCACAGCAATTAGCTCTGGAAACACCATATATTTT,TRBJ1-3,TRBV19,-,-
CSASPGQGVADTQYF,TGCAGTGCTTCCCCGGGACAGGGGGTAGCAGATACGCAGTATTTT,TRBJ2-3,TRBV20-1,-,TRBD1
CASSLGCRTGENTEAFF,TGTGCCAGCAGCTTAGGATGTCGGACAGGTGAAAACACTGAAGCTTTCTTT,TRBJ1-1,TRBV7-2,-,TRBD1
CASSIHSTGNTGELFF,TGTGCCAGTAGTATCCACTCGACAGGGAACACCGGGGAGCTGTTTTTT,TRBJ2-2,TRBV19,-,-
CASSSFYQPQHF,TGTGCCAGCAGTTCATTTTATCAGCCCCAGCATTTT,TRBJ1-5,TRBV12-3/TRBV12-4,-,-
CASSFEGGRAFF,TGTGCCAGCAGCTTTGAAGGGGGCAGGGCTTTCTTT,TRBJ1-1,TRBV11-3,-,TRBD1
CASSPWGQDNYGYTF,TGTGCCAGCAGTCCATGGGGACAGGATAACTATGGCTACACCTTC,TRBJ1-2,TRBV27,-,TRBD1
CASSPGLAGVGSQYF,TGTGCCAGCAGTCCCGGACTAGCGGGAGTTGGGTCGCAGTATTTT,TRBJ2-3,TRBV28,-,TRBD2